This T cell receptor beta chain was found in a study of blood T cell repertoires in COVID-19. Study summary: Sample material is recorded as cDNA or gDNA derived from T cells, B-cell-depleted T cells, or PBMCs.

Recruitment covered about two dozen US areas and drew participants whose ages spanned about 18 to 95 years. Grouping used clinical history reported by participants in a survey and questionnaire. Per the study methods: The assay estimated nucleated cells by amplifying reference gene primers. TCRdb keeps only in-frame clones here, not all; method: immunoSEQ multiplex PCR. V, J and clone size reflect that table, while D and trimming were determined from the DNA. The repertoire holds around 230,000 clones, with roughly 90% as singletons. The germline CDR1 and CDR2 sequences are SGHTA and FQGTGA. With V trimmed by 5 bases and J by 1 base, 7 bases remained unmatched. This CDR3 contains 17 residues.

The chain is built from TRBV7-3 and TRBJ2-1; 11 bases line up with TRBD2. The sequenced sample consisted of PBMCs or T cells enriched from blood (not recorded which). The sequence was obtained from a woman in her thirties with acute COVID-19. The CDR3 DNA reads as TGTGCCAGCAGCCTAATAGCGGGGGGGCTGTCCTACAATGAGCAGTTCTTC. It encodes CASSLIAGGLSYNEQFF.